A selection of T cell receptor beta chains follows, all from one sample in a study of cytomegalovirus exposure and HLA in healthy donors. Data came from immunoSEQ multiplex PCR; TCRdb stores just in-frame clones and leaves some out. The sample lists some 180,000 clones, around three quarters occurring once. Source material: PBMCs. These receptors all stem from a woman in her 30s in good health and CMV-seronegative. The CDR3 runs from the conserved cysteine through the conserved F or W. Fields, in order: clone size, V gene, D gene, J gene, CDR3 DNA, CDR3 protein. A D gene is named only where the DNA matches it firmly. Size tells how often a clone was seen (once, few, many) or the class of an expanded clone, and some rows leave it out.

>NA|TRBV19|NA|TRBJ1-4
TGTGCCAGTAGTATCCTTTTCAGGCAGGATAATGAAAAACTGTTTTTT
CASSILFRQDNEKLFF
>NA|TRBV9|NA|TRBJ2-3
TGTGCCAGCAGCGTAGCGGTAGCGGCTAGCACAGATACGCAGTATTTT
CASSVAVAASTDTQYF
>NA|TRBV30|NA|TRBJ2-1
TGTGCCTGGAGCAGGCCCTGGGCGTACAATGAGCAGTTCTTC
CAWSRPWAYNEQFF
>NA|TRBV2|NA|TRBJ2-7
TGTGCCAGCAGTGGCGGGGCCTACGAGCAGTACTTC
CASSGGAYEQYF
>NA|TRBV7-8|TRBD1|TRBJ2-5
TGTGCCAGCCGCCCAGGGGGCCTGGAGACCCAGTACTTC
CASRPGGLETQYF
>NA|TRBV5-1|TRBD2|TRBJ2-7
TGCGCCAGCAGCCACAAAACTAGCGGCGAGCAGTACTTC
CASSHKTSGEQYF
>NA|TRBV5-1|TRBD1|TRBJ1-2
TGCGCCAGCAGCAGGGGACAGCAAGCGGGCTATGGCTACACCTTC
CASSRGQQAGYGYTF
>once|TRBV9|NA|TRBJ2-7
TGTGCCAGCAGCCCCCGGGGTGCCTGGGAACAGTACTTC
CASSPRGAWEQYF
>NA|TRBV7-9|NA|TRBJ1-2
TGTGCCAGCAGCTTAGTTGGAGCGGGCGGGGGCTACACCTTC
CASSLVGAGGGYTF
>NA|TRBV29-1|TRBD2|TRBJ2-2
TGCAGCGTCCGGAGCGGGGTGAACACCGGGGAGCTGTTTTTT
CSVRSGVNTGELFF
>once|TRBV5-1|TRBD1|TRBJ2-2
TGCGCCAGCAGCCTCAGGGGGCCAGACACCGGGGAGCTGTTTTTT
CASSLRGPDTGELFF
>once|TRBV4-2|TRBD1|TRBJ1-1
TGTGCCAGCAGCCAAGATCAGGGGGTGAACACTGAAGCTTTCTTT
CASSQDQGVNTEAFF
>NA|TRBV5-6|NA|TRBJ1-1
TGTGCCTCGGGACTCGGGAACACTGAAGCTTTCTTT
CASGLGNTEAFF
>NA|TRBV15|TRBD1|TRBJ1-5
TGTGCCACCAGCAGAGAGGGGGGACAGACACAGCCCCAGCATTTT
CATSREGGQTQPQHF
>NA|TRBV9|TRBD2|TRBJ2-5
TGTGCCAGCAGCGTAGTGTCTAGCGGGGGGGCTGGGGAGGAGACCCAGTACTTC
CASSVVSSGGAGEETQYF
>NA|TRBV19|TRBD1|TRBJ1-5
TGTGCCAGTAGCCCTTGGACAGGGGGGATTAGCAATCAGCCCCAGCATTTT
CASSPWTGGISNQPQHF
>once|TRBV2|NA|TRBJ2-3
TGTGCCAACTCGGGACTCAGCACAGATACGCAGTATTTT
CANSGLSTDTQYF
>NA|TRBV6-5|NA|TRBJ1-5
TGTGCCAGCAGTCCCCTCGGTCAAGATCAGCCCCAGCATTTT
CASSPLGQDQPQHF
>NA|TRBV11-1|NA|TRBJ2-5
TGTGCCAGCAGCTTAGAATCCGGCGGGGTTGCAGAGACCCAGTACTTC
CASSLESGGVAETQYF
>NA|TRBV5-5|NA|TRBJ2-3
TGTGCCAGCAGCTTGGGACGGGGGAGGGATACGCAGTATTTT
CASSLGRGRDTQYF
>NA|TRBV29-1|NA|TRBJ2-3
TGCAGCGCCCCTAGGGGAGATACGCAGTATTTT
CSAPRGDTQYF
>NA|TRBV12-5|NA|TRBJ2-5
TGTGCTAGTGGTTTGGTAACGGCTAGCACTCCGACCCAGTACTTC
CASGLVTASTPTQYF
>NA|TRBV5-1|TRBD1|TRBJ1-2
TGCGCCAGCAGCGCAAGACAGGGTGGTAACTATGGCTACACCTTC
CASSARQGGNYGYTF
>NA|TRBV6-1|NA|TRBJ1-1
TGTGCCAGCAGTGAGTCAAACTACCGTGAAGCTTTCTTT
CASSESNYREAFF
>NA|TRBV25-1|NA|TRBJ2-1
TGTGCCAGCAGTGCAGGGGTCTGGGGGTACAATGAGCAGTTCTTC
CASSAGVWGYNEQFF
>NA|TRBV20-1|TRBD1|TRBJ2-5
TGCAGTGCCGCGACAGGGCCCCAGTACTTC
CSAATGPQYF
>NA|TRBV7-9|TRBD2|TRBJ2-2
TGTGTCAGCAGCTTCTCTGGCGGGGGGAACACCGGGGAGCTGTTTTTT
CVSSFSGGGNTGELFF